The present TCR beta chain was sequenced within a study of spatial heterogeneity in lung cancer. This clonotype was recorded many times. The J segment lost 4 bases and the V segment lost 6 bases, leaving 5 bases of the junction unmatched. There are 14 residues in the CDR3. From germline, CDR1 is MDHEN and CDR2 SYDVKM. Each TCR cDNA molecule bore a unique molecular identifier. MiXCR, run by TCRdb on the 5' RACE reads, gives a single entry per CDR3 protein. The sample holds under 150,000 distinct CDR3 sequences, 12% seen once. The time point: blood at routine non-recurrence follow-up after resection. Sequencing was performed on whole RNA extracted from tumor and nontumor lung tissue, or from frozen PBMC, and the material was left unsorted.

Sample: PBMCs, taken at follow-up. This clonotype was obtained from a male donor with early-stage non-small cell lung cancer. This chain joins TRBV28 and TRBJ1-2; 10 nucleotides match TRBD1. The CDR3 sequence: CASSLRQGAYGYTF. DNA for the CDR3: TGTGCCAGCAGCTTGCGACAGGGGGCCTATGGCTACACCTTC.